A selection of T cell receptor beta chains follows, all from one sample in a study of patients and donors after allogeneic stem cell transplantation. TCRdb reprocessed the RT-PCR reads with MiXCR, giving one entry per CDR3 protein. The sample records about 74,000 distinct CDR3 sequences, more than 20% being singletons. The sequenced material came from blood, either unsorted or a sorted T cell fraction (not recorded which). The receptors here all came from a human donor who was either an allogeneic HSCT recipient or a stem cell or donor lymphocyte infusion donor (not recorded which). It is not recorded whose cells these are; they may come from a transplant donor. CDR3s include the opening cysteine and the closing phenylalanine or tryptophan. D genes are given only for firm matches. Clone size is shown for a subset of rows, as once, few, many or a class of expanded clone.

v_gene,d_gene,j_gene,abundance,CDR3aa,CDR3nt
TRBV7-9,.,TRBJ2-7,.,CASSPPLDRSYEQYF,TGTGCCAGCAGCCCTCCACTAGACAGGTCCTACGAGCAGTACTTC
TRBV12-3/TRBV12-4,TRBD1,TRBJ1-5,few,CASREGQGEGHPQHF,TGTGCCAGCAGAGAGGGACAGGGAGAGGGTCACCCCCAGCATTTT
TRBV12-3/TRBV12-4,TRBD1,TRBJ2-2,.,CASSLPRDRLRSNTGELFF,TGTGCCAGCAGTTTACCCCGGGACAGGTTGAGGTCGAACACCGGGGAGCTGTTTTTT
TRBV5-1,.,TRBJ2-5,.,CASSPWGGPQETQYF,TGCGCCAGCAGCCCCTGGGGGGGGCCGCAAGAGACCCAGTACTTC
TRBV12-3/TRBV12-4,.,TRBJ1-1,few,CASRTTWRNTEAFF,TGTGCCAGCAGGACGACGTGGAGGAACACTGAAGCTTTCTTT
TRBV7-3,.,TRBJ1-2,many,CASSMAQGSGYTF,TGTGCCAGCAGCATGGCACAGGGATCCGGCTACACCTTC
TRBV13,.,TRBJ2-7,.,CASSSSGTTYEQYF,TGTGCCAGCAGCTCTTCTGGGACGACCTACGAGCAGTACTTC
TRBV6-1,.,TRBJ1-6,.,CASSDLSRSQLNSPLHF,TGTGCCAGCAGTGACCTCAGCAGAAGTCAGCTTAATTCACCCCTCCACTTT
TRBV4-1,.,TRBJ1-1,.,CASSQDRLGNTEAFF,TGCGCCAGCAGCCAAGATCGTTTGGGGAACACTGAAGCTTTCTTT
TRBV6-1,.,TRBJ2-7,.,CASRPTGLSGEQYF,TGTGCCAGCAGACCGACAGGCCTGAGTGGTGAGCAGTACTTC
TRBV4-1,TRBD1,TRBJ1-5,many,CASSQVRGPGGVQPQHF,TGCGCCAGCAGCCAAGTGAGGGGGCCAGGGGGCGTTCAGCCCCAGCATTTT
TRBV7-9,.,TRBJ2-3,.,CASSFGGRGDTQYF,TGTGCCAGCAGCTTCGGGGGGCGAGGAGATACGCAGTATTTT
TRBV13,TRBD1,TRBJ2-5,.,CASSLRTGQETQYF,TGTGCCAGCAGCTTGCGGACAGGGCAAGAGACCCAGTACTTC